These 8 T cell receptor beta chains share one sample of origin, sequenced in a study of OX40 agonist ivuxolimab in advanced cancers. The table came from immunoSEQ multiplex PCR; TCRdb's copy has only in-frame clones and leaves some out. This repertoire shows 60,000 to 75,000 clones, about 90% found once; its top ten account for 14%. The material was CD4+ or CD8+ T cells sorted from blood, obtained in a trial of the OX40 agonist ivuxolimab. The source of these receptors is an adult with an advanced solid tumor such as melanoma, head and neck, liver or kidney cancer.

The chain joins TRBV7-6 to TRBJ2-2; D might be TRBD2 (6 bases). This CDR3 contains 16 residues. CDR1 and CDR2 from the germline V gene are SGHVS and FNYEAQ. The V end was cut by 5 bases, the J end by 3 bases, with 16 bases between. This CDR3 reads CASSRLGASDTGELFF. CDR3 DNA: TGTGCCAGCAGCCGACTCGGAGCTAGCGACACCGGGGAGCTGTTTTTT.

V usage is TRBV4-3 and J usage is TRBJ2-7, with D possibly being TRBD1 (5 bases). Germline CDR1 and CDR2: LGHNA and YSLEER. V was trimmed by 0 bases and J by 6 bases, leaving 12 bases between them. This CDR3 is 14 amino acids long. The CDR3 DNA follows: TGCGCCAGCAGCCAAGAAAGGGGCGCCGGCGAGCAGTACTTC. This gives the protein CASSQERGAGEQYF.

The gene calls are TRBV5-1 and TRBJ2-7; TRBD2 matches 9 bases. Germline values: CDR1 SGHRS, CDR2 YFSETQ. This CDR3 region has 15 residues. Losses at the gene ends were 2 bases for V and 0 bases for J; bases not matched to a gene: 3. CDR3 nucleotide sequence: TGCGCCAGCAGCTTCGGTAGCGGGAGCTCCTACGAGCAGTACTTC. Translating gives CASSFGSGSSYEQYF. Looking up the rest from reference TRBV5-1 and TRBJ2-7 gives the full variable domain: KAGVTQTPRYLIKTRGQQVTLSCSPISGHRSVSWYQQTPGQGLQFLFEYFSETQRNKGNFPGRFSGRQFSNSRSEMNVSTLELGDSALYLCASSFGSGSSYEQYFGPGTRLTVT.

CDR3 DNA: TGTGCCAGTAGGGCTGGGAGTGGGTCAGGGGGCTTTCAGCCCCAGCATTTT. Translating gives CASRAGSGSGGFQPQHF. The rearrangement uses TRBV19 and TRBJ1-5; 8 nucleotides align to TRBD1. CDR1 and CDR2 from the germline V gene are LNHDA and SQIVND (reference sequence). V shed 6 bases, J shed 6 bases, and the junction held 16 bases outside the gene matches. There are 17 residues in the CDR3.

V is TRBV5-1 and J is TRBJ2-5, with a tentative D call TRBD2 (5 bases). In germline, CDR1 is SGHRS, CDR2 YFSETQ. The CDR3 runs 13 residues. V lost 0 bases and J lost 4, with 7 bases in between. CDR3 nucleotide sequence: TGCGCCAGCAGCTTGGGGGCGGGAGAGACCCAGTACTTC. It codes for CASSLGAGETQYF.

The chain combines TRBV30 with TRBJ2-7, with D perhaps matching TRBD1 (5 bases). With 1 base removed from V and 1 base from J, the gap between germline ends came to 17 bases. The CDR3 runs 16 residues. In germline, CDR1 is GTSNPN, CDR2 SVGIG (reference sequence). CDR3 sequence (DNA): TGTGCCTGGAGTGAGCCCGGCCAGGGTAGGTCCTACGAGCAGTACTTC. It is translated as CAWSEPGQGRSYEQYF.

The chain links TRBV6-5 to TRBJ2-2, with TRBD1 matching over 9 bases. V was clipped by 6 bases and J by 2 bases; unmatched bases: 1. The germline CDR1 and CDR2 sequences are MNHEY and SVGAGI. The CDR3 extends over 14 amino acids. The CDR3 loop reads CASRDRGNTGELFF. CDR3 DNA: TGTGCCAGCAGGGACAGGGGAAACACCGGGGAGCTGTTTTTT.

The chain couples TRBV7-2 to TRBJ2-2; 7 bases match TRBD1. Germline V gives CDR1 SGHTA, CDR2 FQGNSA. The CDR3 sequence is 15 residues long. V trimming: 2 bases; J trimming: 1 base; junction bases outside the gene matches: 1. CDR3 amino acids: CASSLRQGNTGELFF. CDR3 nucleotide sequence: TGTGCCAGCAGCTTACGACAGGGGAACACCGGGGAGCTGTTTTTT. Complete variable domain (other parts from reference TRBV7-2 and TRBJ2-2): GAGVSQSPSNKVTEKGKDVELRCDPISGHTALYWYRQSLGQGLEFLIYFQGNSAPDKSGLPSDRFSAERTGGSVSTLTIQRTQQEDSAVYLCASSLRQGNTGELFFGEGSRLTVL.